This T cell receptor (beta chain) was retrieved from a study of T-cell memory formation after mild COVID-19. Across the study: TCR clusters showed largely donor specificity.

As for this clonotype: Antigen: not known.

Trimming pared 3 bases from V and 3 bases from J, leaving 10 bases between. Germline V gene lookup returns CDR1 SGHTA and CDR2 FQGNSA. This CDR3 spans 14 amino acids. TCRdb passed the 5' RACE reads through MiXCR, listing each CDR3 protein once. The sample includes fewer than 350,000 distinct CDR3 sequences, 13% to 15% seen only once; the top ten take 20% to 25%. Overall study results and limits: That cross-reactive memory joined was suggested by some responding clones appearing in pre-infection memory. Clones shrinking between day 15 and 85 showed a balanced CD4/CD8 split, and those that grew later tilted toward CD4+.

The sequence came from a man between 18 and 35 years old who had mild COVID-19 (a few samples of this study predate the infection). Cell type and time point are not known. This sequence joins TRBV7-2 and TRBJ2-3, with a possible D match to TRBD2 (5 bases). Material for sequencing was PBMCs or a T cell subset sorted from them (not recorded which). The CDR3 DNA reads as TGTGCCAGCAGCTTGGCGAGGGCTACAGATACGCAGTATTTT. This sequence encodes CASSLARATDTQYF.